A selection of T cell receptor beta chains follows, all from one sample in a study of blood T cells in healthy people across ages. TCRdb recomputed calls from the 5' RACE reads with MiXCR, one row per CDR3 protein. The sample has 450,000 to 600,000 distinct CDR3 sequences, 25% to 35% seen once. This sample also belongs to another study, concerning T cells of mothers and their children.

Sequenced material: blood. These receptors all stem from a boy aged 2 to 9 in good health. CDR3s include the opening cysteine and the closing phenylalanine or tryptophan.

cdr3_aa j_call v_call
CASSQRTLASSTDTQYF TRBJ2-3 TRBV7-2
CASRGGAKNIQYF TRBJ2-4 TRBV12-3/TRBV12-4
CASSWGLRVYGYTF TRBJ1-2 TRBV12-3/TRBV12-4
CASSEGGPKGETQYF TRBJ2-5 TRBV6-4
CASSSGTPKETQYF TRBJ2-5 TRBV18
CASSDVDSGANVLTF TRBJ2-6 TRBV6-1
CSARDLAVYQETQYF TRBJ2-5 TRBV20-1
CASSQDMGDYGYTF TRBJ1-2 TRBV4-2
CASSYREWGQETQYF TRBJ2-5 TRBV6-6
CASSLSGSNQPQHF TRBJ1-5 TRBV27
CASSSQSNYGYTF TRBJ1-2 TRBV27
CASSFNRVQSNYGYTF TRBJ1-2 TRBV5-1
CSAYPGLAGETQYF TRBJ2-5 TRBV20-1
CASSPTLQNEQYF TRBJ2-7 TRBV7-9
CASSLGNLGGLPAEQFF - TRBV7-9
CSGGWREKEDTQYF TRBJ2-3 TRBV20-1
CASSQVVVTDTQYF TRBJ2-3 TRBV4-1
CASSLAWREKLFF TRBJ1-4 TRBV5-5
CASSVSGAGKTQYF - TRBV19
CASAEPNSHEQYF TRBJ2-7 TRBV7-2
CASRSQNNEKLFF TRBJ1-4 TRBV7-9
CASSLVGREGNEQFF TRBJ2-1 TRBV11-3
CASSSGVSTDTQYF TRBJ2-3 TRBV5-1
CASSYSILGTQYF TRBJ2-5 TRBV6-5
CASINGGRAYEQFF TRBJ2-1 TRBV2
CASSQDGTIAETQYF TRBJ2-5 TRBV3-1
CASSEVPGRETQYF TRBJ2-5 TRBV6-1
CASRTPGTGIYEQYF TRBJ2-7 TRBV28
CASSLPGTSGRSRSEQFF - TRBV5-1
CASTTTGTFEKLFF TRBJ1-4 TRBV12-3/TRBV12-4
CASSTGRTVFYGYTF TRBJ1-2 TRBV5-1
CASSLGPPIAGGQEAQYF TRBJ2-5 TRBV11-1
CATSDYPPVPRETQYF TRBJ2-5 TRBV24-1
CASSQDQLSSDTQYF TRBJ2-3 TRBV3-1
CASSPGQRNTEAFF TRBJ1-1 TRBV6-5
CASSLERGGGLHEQYF TRBJ2-7 TRBV7-2
CSASSGSNEKLFF TRBJ1-4 TRBV20-1
CASGDTGDYEQYF - TRBV12-5
CSVDTGGAENYGYTF TRBJ1-2 TRBV29-1
CASSLWAGTNEKLFF TRBJ1-4 TRBV11-2
CAISGPGETQYF TRBJ2-5 TRBV10-3
CASSVGTGSPSGANVLTF TRBJ2-6 TRBV9
CASSPPRGPNEQYF TRBJ2-7 TRBV12-3/TRBV12-4